This T cell receptor (beta chain) was sequenced during a study of cytomegalovirus exposure and HLA in healthy donors. Notes on the study in general: The study put about 180 TCR beta chains on its list as cytomegalovirus-associated. Within the 130 or so validation repertoires, first-cohort TCR clusters tended to co-occur, according to a later analysis. Among the CMV-associated chains, a few were confirmed in vitro as specific for CMV antigens. With high specificity and sensitivity, the classifier reportedly diagnosed cytomegalovirus status.

The protocol was immunoSEQ multiplex PCR, while the TCRdb copy is restricted to in-frame clones and leaves out a portion. The sample carries 85,000 to 130,000 clones, about 85% recorded once. For this clone: The antigen is unknown. The junction departs from the called germline gene at one end, perhaps through a read error.

The sample comprised PBMCs. The clonotype originates from a woman aged 18-29 years in good health and CMV-seropositive.

The CDR3 DNA sequence: TGTGCCACCAGAAGAGGAGCGGGACGTGACAAGAACACTGAAGCTTTCTTT. This translates into CATRRGAGRDKNTEAFF. The chain recombines TRBV15 with TRBJ1-1; TRBD1 might be the D (5 bases). CDR1 LNHNV and CDR2 YYDKDF come from the germline V gene (reference sequence). The CDR3 runs 17 residues.